These T cell receptor beta chains were read from a single sample in a study of post-analysis software for immune sequencing data. One entry per CDR3 protein, called by TCRdb with MiXCR from the PCR reads. The sample contains hundreds of thousands of distinct CDR3 sequences, roughly 30% of which appear only once. Sequenced material: blood. All receptors derive from a girl between 5 and 17 years old with multiple sclerosis. Each CDR3 is given with its conserved first and last residue. D genes are given only for firm matches. Clone size is shown for a subset of rows, as once, few, many or a class of expanded clone.

clone_size: .
j_call: TRBJ1-1
v_call: TRBV20-1
d_call: .
cdr3_nt: TGCAGTGCATCAGGGACGGTGAACACTGAAGCTTTCTTT
cdr3_aa: CSASGTVNTEAFF

clone_size: few
j_call: TRBJ2-3
v_call: TRBV29-1
d_call: TRBD2
cdr3_nt: TGCAGCGTTGACGGCCTAGCGGGAGTGTCAGATACGCAGTATTTT
cdr3_aa: CSVDGLAGVSDTQYF

clone_size: few
j_call: TRBJ2-1
v_call: TRBV7-9
d_call: TRBD2
cdr3_nt: TGTGCCAGCAGCTCAGAACTAGCGGACCCCTACAATGAGCAGTTCTTC
cdr3_aa: CASSSELADPYNEQFF

clone_size: .
j_call: TRBJ2-3
v_call: TRBV4-2
d_call: TRBD2
cdr3_nt: TGTGCCAGCAGCCAAGATACTAGCGGGGGGGCAACCGATGCGCAGTATTTT
cdr3_aa: CASSQDTSGGATDAQYF

clone_size: .
j_call: TRBJ2-3
v_call: TRBV10-2
d_call: TRBD2
cdr3_nt: TGCGCCAGCAGAACTAGCGGAGACACAGATACGCAGTATTTT
cdr3_aa: CASRTSGDTDTQYF

clone_size: many
j_call: TRBJ2-1
v_call: TRBV6-2/TRBV6-3
d_call: TRBD1
cdr3_nt: TGTGCCAGCAGTTACTTCGGGACAGGGCTACGACCCGGCCATGATGAGCAGTTCTTC
cdr3_aa: CASSYFGTGLRPGHDEQFF

clone_size: .
j_call: TRBJ2-3
v_call: TRBV11-2
d_call: .
cdr3_nt: TGTGCCAGCAGCCCGGGGTCAGGTTTGGGCACAGATACGCAGTATTTT
cdr3_aa: CASSPGSGLGTDTQYF

clone_size: .
j_call: TRBJ2-1
v_call: TRBV25-1
d_call: TRBD2
cdr3_nt: TGTGCCAGCAACTCAGACGGGAGGGCTCATGAGCAGTTCTTC
cdr3_aa: CASNSDGRAHEQFF

clone_size: .
j_call: TRBJ1-5
v_call: TRBV6-1
d_call: .
cdr3_nt: TGTGCCAGCAGACACGCCAATCAGCCCCAGCATTTT
cdr3_aa: CASRHANQPQHF

clone_size: .
j_call: TRBJ2-7
v_call: TRBV27
d_call: .
cdr3_nt: TGTGCCAGCAGTCCCCCTTTCAGGGAAGGCTCCTACGAGCAGTACTTC
cdr3_aa: CASSPPFREGSYEQYF

clone_size: .
j_call: TRBJ1-6
v_call: TRBV6-1
d_call: .
cdr3_nt: TGTGCCAGCAGAGGGACGGTGAGCTCCTATAATTCACCCCTCCACTTT
cdr3_aa: CASRGTVSSYNSPLHF

clone_size: .
j_call: TRBJ1-5
v_call: TRBV10-2
d_call: .
cdr3_nt: TGCGCCAGCAGTGAGAGGGCCAGGGCGGAACAGCCCCAGCATTTT
cdr3_aa: CASSERARAEQPQHF

clone_size: many
j_call: TRBJ2-5
v_call: TRBV20-1
d_call: .
cdr3_nt: TGCAGTGCTAGAGATCAACGGGGGCCGATCGTCGAGACCCAGTACTTC
cdr3_aa: CSARDQRGPIVETQYF

clone_size: few
j_call: TRBJ2-5
v_call: TRBV7-2
d_call: TRBD2
cdr3_nt: TGTCTAAGCGGGAAATCCCAAGAGACCCAGTACTTC
cdr3_aa: CLSGKSQETQYF

clone_size: .
j_call: TRBJ1-2
v_call: TRBV6-2/TRBV6-3
d_call: .
cdr3_nt: TGTGCCAGCAGTTATCCGTCCGACGGCTACACCTTC
cdr3_aa: CASSYPSDGYTF

clone_size: .
j_call: TRBJ2-3
v_call: TRBV5-1
d_call: TRBD2
cdr3_nt: TGCGCCAGCAGCTGGTGGACTAGCGGCACAGATACGCAGTATTTT
cdr3_aa: CASSWWTSGTDTQYF

clone_size: few
j_call: TRBJ2-3
v_call: TRBV4-3
d_call: .
cdr3_nt: TGCGCCAGCAGCCAAGTAGGGAACGGGATCCCCTCAGATACGCAGTATTTT
cdr3_aa: CASSQVGNGIPSDTQYF

clone_size: .
j_call: TRBJ2-4
v_call: TRBV20-1
d_call: .
cdr3_nt: TGTAGTGCTAGTAGGACAGAAAACATTCAGTACTTC
cdr3_aa: CSASRTENIQYF

clone_size: few
j_call: TRBJ2-3
v_call: TRBV5-1
d_call: TRBD2
cdr3_nt: TGCGCCAGCAGTCGGGAGGAGGGTACGCAGTATTTT
cdr3_aa: CASSREEGTQYF

clone_size: .
j_call: TRBJ2-7
v_call: TRBV7-3
d_call: TRBD2
cdr3_nt: TGTGCCAGCAGCCCCTCGGGAGGAACCCACGAGCAGTACTTC
cdr3_aa: CASSPSGGTHEQYF

clone_size: .
j_call: TRBJ2-1
v_call: TRBV27
d_call: TRBD2
cdr3_nt: TGTGCCAGCAGTTCCGTCCGAACGGGGGGTTACAATGAGCAGTTCTTC
cdr3_aa: CASSSVRTGGYNEQFF

clone_size: few
j_call: TRBJ1-2
v_call: TRBV6-5
d_call: TRBD1
cdr3_nt: TGTGCCAGCAGCCGACCCGGGTGGGGACAGCCCTATGGCTACACCTTC
cdr3_aa: CASSRPGWGQPYGYTF

clone_size: .
j_call: TRBJ2-3
v_call: TRBV10-3
d_call: TRBD2
cdr3_nt: TGTGCCATCGGACTAGCGGGATCATCAAATACGCAGTATTTT
cdr3_aa: CAIGLAGSSNTQYF

clone_size: .
j_call: TRBJ2-7
v_call: TRBV4-1
d_call: .
cdr3_nt: TGCGCCAGCAGCCAAGCTTCGTTGGCCTGGGCCTACGAGCAGTACTTC
cdr3_aa: CASSQASLAWAYEQYF

clone_size: few
j_call: TRBJ2-1
v_call: TRBV10-3
d_call: TRBD2
cdr3_nt: TGTGCCATCAGCCCCGGGACTAGCGGGGGGGCGGGCTACAATGAGCAGTTCTTC
cdr3_aa: CAISPGTSGGAGYNEQFF

clone_size: .
j_call: TRBJ1-4
v_call: TRBV7-8
d_call: .
cdr3_nt: TGTGCCAGCAGCCCTTGGGCTGGGAATGAAAAACTGTTTTTT
cdr3_aa: CASSPWAGNEKLFF

clone_size: .
j_call: TRBJ2-4
v_call: TRBV11-1
d_call: .
cdr3_nt: TGTGCCAGCAGCCATACAGGGAAGGGGAACATTCAGTACTTC
cdr3_aa: CASSHTGKGNIQYF

clone_size: .
j_call: TRBJ2-1
v_call: TRBV11-3
d_call: TRBD2
cdr3_nt: TGTGCCAGCAGCTTACTTAGCGGGAGCGCCTACAATGAGCAGTTCTTC
cdr3_aa: CASSLLSGSAYNEQFF

clone_size: once
j_call: TRBJ2-3
v_call: TRBV5-5
d_call: .
cdr3_nt: TGTGCCAGCGCGACCAGGGGAGATACGCAGTATTTT
cdr3_aa: CASATRGDTQYF

clone_size: .
j_call: TRBJ1-2
v_call: TRBV28
d_call: TRBD1
cdr3_nt: TGTGCCAGCAGTCTAGCAAATCACAGGGGCACGAATGGCTACACCTTC
cdr3_aa: CASSLANHRGTNGYTF

clone_size: few
j_call: TRBJ1-6
v_call: TRBV3-1
d_call: .
cdr3_nt: TGTGCCAGCAGTCGAACAGGGTCCAATTCACCCCTCCACTTT
cdr3_aa: CASSRTGSNSPLHF

clone_size: many
j_call: TRBJ2-7
v_call: TRBV4-3
d_call: TRBD2
cdr3_nt: TGCGCCAGCAGCCTTCGCGGGGGTTCGGACGAGCAGTACTTC
cdr3_aa: CASSLRGGSDEQYF

clone_size: .
j_call: TRBJ2-7
v_call: TRBV20-1
d_call: TRBD2
cdr3_nt: TGCAGTGCTAATTACAGGACTAGCGGGACCTACAATGAGCAGTACTTC
cdr3_aa: CSANYRTSGTYNEQYF

clone_size: .
j_call: TRBJ2-1
v_call: TRBV10-3
d_call: TRBD2
cdr3_nt: TGTGCCGTTTCCCCCAGCCTCCGGGGGGGGATGGATGAGCAGTTCTTC
cdr3_aa: CAVSPSLRGGMDEQFF

clone_size: few
j_call: TRBJ2-1
v_call: TRBV20-1
d_call: .
cdr3_nt: TGCAGTGCTACCCCTCGATGGGACTCCTACAATGAGCAGTTCTTC
cdr3_aa: CSATPRWDSYNEQFF

clone_size: .
j_call: TRBJ2-5
v_call: TRBV14
d_call: .
cdr3_nt: TGTGCCAGCAGCCAAGAGGCAAGGGGCTGGAAGACCCAGTACTTC
cdr3_aa: CASSQEARGWKTQYF

clone_size: few
j_call: TRBJ2-7
v_call: TRBV20-1
d_call: .
cdr3_nt: TGCAGTGCGGGAAGAGAGGGTCAAGAGCAGTACTTC
cdr3_aa: CSAGREGQEQYF

clone_size: many
j_call: TRBJ2-7
v_call: TRBV3-1
d_call: .
cdr3_nt: TGTGCCAGCAGCCAAGGGCAGGGCCCCTACGAGCAGTACTTC
cdr3_aa: CASSQGQGPYEQYF

clone_size: once
j_call: TRBJ2-7
v_call: TRBV12-3/TRBV12-4
d_call: .
cdr3_nt: TGTGCCAGCAAGCTCGGCAGAAGGGCCTACGAGCAGTACTTC
cdr3_aa: CASKLGRRAYEQYF

clone_size: .
j_call: TRBJ1-6
v_call: TRBV7-2
d_call: TRBD1
cdr3_nt: TGTGCCAGCAGCCCCTTGAGACAGGGAACGGTTCTGAATTCACCCCTCCACTTT
cdr3_aa: CASSPLRQGTVLNSPLHF